The entry that follows covers one T cell receptor (beta chain) sequence. The antigen remains unidentified. Other DNA sequences in the sample encode the same CDR3. This CDR3 is built from 14 residues. Germline loops: CDR1 MDHEN, CDR2 SYDVKM. With 5 bases clipped from V and 4 bases from J, the junction kept 3 bases outside the gene matches. The sample is drawn from a study of cytomegalovirus exposure and HLA in healthy donors. Researchers ran the PCR with 60 Vbeta and 13 Jbeta primers. Method: immunoSEQ multiplex PCR; TCRdb's copy keeps in-frame clones and lacks some. Seen here are approximately 130,000 clones, approximately 85% observed once, and the top ten hold about 7%. Regarding the study as a whole: There was a cluster of highly shared sequence variants that was likely a sequencing artifact. Immune exposure was documented only through CMV serostatus.

This sequence joins TRBV28 and TRBJ1-5, with 9 nucleotides matching TRBD1. Input material: PBMCs. The TCR comes from a woman aged 25 to 45 in good health and CMV-seropositive. In DNA form, the CDR3 reads TGTGCCAGCAGTCCCGGGACAGGGAATCAGCCCCAGCATTTT. The encoded protein is CASSPGTGNQPQHF.